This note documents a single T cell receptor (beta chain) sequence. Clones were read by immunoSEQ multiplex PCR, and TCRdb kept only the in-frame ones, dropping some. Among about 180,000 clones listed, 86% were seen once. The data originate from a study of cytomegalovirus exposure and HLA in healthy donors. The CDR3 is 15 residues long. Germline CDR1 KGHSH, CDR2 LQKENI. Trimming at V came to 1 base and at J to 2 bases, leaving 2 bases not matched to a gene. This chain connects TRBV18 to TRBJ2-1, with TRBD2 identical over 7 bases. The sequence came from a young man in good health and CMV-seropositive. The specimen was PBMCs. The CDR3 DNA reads TGTGCCAGCTCACCACGGGGGGGGACCTACAATGAGCAGTTCTTC. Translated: CASSPRGGTYNEQFF.